This T cell receptor beta chain was recorded in a study of neurological immune-mediated disorders. Whole-study findings and limits: Phylogenetically, 18 of 34 multiple sclerosis patients' repertoires fell into one related-CDR3 cluster, a possible signature.

5'RACE generated cDNA with 10-nucleotide random UMIs. One entry per CDR3 protein results from TCRdb running MiXCR on the 5' RACE reads. This table holds 54,000 or so distinct CDR3 sequences, roughly 3.5% found once. Turning to this clonotype: What it binds is unknown. A much larger clone sits a single nucleotide away, making a read error possible. The CDR3 end shows no conserved phenylalanine or tryptophan, and so a read error is likely.

CDR1 SEHNR and CDR2 FQNEAQ come from the germline V gene (reference sequence). The CDR3 contains 15 residues. V was trimmed by 5 bases and J by 5 bases, leaving 16 bases between them. This receptor was identified in a woman in her 30s with multiple sclerosis. The chain employs TRBV7-9 and TRBJ2-1; no definite D call. The sequencing input was PBMCs. In nucleotides, the CDR3 is TGTGCCAGCAGCCCGGGTTTGTCATTCCACAATGAGCAGTTCTAC. Its translation is CASSPGLSFHNEQFY.